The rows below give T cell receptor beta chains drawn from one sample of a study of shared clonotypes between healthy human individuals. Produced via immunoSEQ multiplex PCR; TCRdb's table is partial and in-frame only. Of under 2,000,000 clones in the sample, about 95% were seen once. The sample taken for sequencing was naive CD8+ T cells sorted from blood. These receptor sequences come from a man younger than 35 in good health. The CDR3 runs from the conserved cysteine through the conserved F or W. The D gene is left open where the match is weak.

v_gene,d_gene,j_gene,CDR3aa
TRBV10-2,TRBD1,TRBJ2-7,CASTGTGVSYEQYF
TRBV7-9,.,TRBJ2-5,CASSPLDWQETQYF
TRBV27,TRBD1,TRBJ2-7,CASSTSGTGFYEQYF
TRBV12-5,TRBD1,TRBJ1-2,CASGLASDRGRLSYTF
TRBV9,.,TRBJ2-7,CASSVSPGATYEQYF
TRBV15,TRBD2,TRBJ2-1,CATSRETLAAFEDEQFF
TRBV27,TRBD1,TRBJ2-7,CASSLLGQAITYEQYF
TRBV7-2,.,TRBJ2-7,CASSEDTYEQYF
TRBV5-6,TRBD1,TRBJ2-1,CASSRTPGQGPRFF
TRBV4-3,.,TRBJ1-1,CASSQDGAGSGTEAFF
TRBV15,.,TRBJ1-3,CATSRDRGSGNTIYF
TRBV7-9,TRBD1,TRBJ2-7,CASSETGVVLYEQYF
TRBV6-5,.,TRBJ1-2,CASSYLEGHGYGYTF
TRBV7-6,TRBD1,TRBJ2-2,CASSDPGTGEFGGELFF
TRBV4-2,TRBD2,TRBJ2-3,CASSPPERGVSDTQYF
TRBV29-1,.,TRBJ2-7,CSPKGGLYEQYF
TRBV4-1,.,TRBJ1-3,CASSQYEDSGNTIYF
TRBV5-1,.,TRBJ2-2,CASSSASTGELFF
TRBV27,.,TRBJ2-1,CASRKGQGIYNEQFF
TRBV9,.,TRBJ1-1,CASSGGQRTEAFF
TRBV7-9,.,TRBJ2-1,CASSLAVGVLNEQFF
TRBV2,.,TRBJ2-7,CASIIQGAPYEQYF
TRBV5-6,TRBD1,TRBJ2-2,CASSSTGDPTGELFF
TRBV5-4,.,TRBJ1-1,CASSQGVNTEAFF
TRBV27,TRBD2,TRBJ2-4,CASSPGTSGSNIQYF
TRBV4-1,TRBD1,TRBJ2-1,CASSQVAGGTEQFF
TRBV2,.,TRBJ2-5,CASSEPGGTQYF
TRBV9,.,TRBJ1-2,CASSPPGGARGYTF
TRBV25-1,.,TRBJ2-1,CASSIDEQFF
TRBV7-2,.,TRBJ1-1,CASSVLDNTEAFF
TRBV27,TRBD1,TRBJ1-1,CASGRTGPLNTEAFF
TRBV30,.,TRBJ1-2,CAARKLETVNYGYTF
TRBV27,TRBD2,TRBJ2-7,CASKEHGFGGDPYEQYF
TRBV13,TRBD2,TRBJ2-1,CASSGGTSGSTPYNEQFF
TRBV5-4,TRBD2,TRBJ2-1,CASSLDLAGGYNEQFF
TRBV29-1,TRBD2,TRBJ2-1,CSVASVAGGLNEQFF
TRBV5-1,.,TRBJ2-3,CASSLFGTDTQYF
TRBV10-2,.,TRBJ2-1,CASGRSYNEQFF
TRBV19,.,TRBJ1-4,CASSGGIWDEKLFF
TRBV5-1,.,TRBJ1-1,CASSLASTEAFF
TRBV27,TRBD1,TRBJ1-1,CASFPGTGGGSTEAFF
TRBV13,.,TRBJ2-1,CASSLGTGAYNEQFF
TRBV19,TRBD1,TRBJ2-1,CASSPQGAYNEQFF
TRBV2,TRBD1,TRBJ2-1,CASKTGPSSYNEQFF
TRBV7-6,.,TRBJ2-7,CASSLTSSSYEQYF
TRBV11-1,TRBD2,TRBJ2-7,CASSLAVLAGDNYEQYF
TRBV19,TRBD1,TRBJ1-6,CASSITGTGFGSPLHF
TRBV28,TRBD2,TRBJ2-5,CASSLFTSGQETQYF